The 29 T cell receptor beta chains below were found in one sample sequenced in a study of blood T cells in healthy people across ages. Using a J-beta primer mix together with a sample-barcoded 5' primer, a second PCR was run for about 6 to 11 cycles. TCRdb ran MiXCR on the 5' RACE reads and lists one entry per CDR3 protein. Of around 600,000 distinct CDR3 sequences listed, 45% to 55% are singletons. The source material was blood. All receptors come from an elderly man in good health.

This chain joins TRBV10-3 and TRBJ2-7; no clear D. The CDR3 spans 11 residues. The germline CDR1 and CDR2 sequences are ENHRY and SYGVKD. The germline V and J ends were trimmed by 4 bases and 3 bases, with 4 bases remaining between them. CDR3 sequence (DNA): TGTGCCATCAGTGCTAGCTACGAGCAGTACTTC. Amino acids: CAISASYEQYF.

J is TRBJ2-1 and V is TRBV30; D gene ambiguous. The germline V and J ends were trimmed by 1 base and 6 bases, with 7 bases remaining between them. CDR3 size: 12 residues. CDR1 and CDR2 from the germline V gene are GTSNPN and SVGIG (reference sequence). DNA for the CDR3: TGTGCCTGGAGTGCGGTGTCCAATGAGCAGTTCTTC. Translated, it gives CAWSAVSNEQFF.

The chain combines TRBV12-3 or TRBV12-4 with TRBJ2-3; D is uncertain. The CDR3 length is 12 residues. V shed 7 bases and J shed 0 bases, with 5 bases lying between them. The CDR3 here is CASNPSTDTQYF. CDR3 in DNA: TGTGCCAGCAACCCTAGCACAGATACGCAGTATTTT.

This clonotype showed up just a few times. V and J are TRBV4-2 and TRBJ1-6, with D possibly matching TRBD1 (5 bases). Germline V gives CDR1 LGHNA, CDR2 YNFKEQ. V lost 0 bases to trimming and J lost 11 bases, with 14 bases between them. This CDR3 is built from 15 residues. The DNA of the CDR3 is TGTGCCAGCAGCCAAGAGGCAGGAGGGGCGGCACCCCTCCACTTT. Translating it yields CASSQEAGGAAPLHF.

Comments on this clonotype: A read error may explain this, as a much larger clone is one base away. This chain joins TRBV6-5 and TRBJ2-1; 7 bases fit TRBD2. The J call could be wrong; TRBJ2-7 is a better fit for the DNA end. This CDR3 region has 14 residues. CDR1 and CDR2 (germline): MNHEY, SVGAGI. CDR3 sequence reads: CASSSGGSYNEQYF. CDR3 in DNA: TGTGCCAGCAGCTCCGGGGGGTCCTACAATGAGCAGTACTTC.

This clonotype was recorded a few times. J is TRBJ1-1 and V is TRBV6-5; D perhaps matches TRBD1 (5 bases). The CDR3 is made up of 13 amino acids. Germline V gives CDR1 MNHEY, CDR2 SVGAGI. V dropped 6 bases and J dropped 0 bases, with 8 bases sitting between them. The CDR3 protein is CASRRGVNTEAFF. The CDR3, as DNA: TGTGCCAGCAGACGGGGCGTGAACACTGAAGCTTTCTTT.

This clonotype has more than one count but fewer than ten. In DNA, the CDR3 is TGTGCCAGCAGTTCAACCGGGACAGGGGCTTATGGCTACACCTTC. It specifies CASSSTGTGAYGYTF. The V and J genes are TRBV6-6 and TRBJ1-2; TRBD1 matches at 10 bases. V lost 4 bases, J lost 5 bases, and 7 bases stayed unmatched. Germline V gene lookup returns CDR1 MNHNY and CDR2 SVGAGI (reference sequence). The CDR3 spans 15 residues.

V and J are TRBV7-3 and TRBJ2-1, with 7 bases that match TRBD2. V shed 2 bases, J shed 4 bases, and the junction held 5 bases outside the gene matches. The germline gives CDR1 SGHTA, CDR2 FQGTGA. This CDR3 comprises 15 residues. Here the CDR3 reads CASSLLAGEYNEQFF. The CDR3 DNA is TGTGCCAGCAGCTTATTGGCGGGAGAGTACAATGAGCAGTTCTTC.

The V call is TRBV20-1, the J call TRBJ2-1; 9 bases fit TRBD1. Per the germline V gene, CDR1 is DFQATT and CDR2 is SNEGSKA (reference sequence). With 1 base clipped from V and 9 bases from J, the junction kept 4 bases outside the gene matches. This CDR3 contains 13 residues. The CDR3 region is CSARGTGAGEQFF. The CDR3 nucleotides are TGCAGTGCTAGAGGGACAGGGGCGGGTGAGCAGTTCTTC.

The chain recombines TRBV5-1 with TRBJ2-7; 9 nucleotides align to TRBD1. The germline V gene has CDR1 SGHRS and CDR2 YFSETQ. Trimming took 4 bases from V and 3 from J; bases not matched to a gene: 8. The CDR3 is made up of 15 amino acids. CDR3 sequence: CASSRRTGEGYEQYF. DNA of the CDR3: TGCGCCAGCAGCCGTCGGACAGGGGAGGGCTACGAGCAGTACTTC.

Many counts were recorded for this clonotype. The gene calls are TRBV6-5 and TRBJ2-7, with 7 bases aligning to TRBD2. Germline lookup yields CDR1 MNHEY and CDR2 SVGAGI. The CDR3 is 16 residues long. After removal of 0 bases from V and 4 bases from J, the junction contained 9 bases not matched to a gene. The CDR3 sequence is CASSYSGRELSYEQYF. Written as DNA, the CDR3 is TGTGCCAGCAGTTACTCGGGGCGGGAGCTTTCGTACGAGCAGTACTTC.

CDR3 bases: TGTGCCAGCAGCTCCCAACCGGACAGTTTAGGGGATGGCTACACCTTC. Translated, it gives CASSSQPDSLGDGYTF. The chain employs TRBV7-3 and TRBJ1-2; the D gene is possibly TRBD1 (6 bases). The CDR3 extends over 16 amino acids. The germline gives CDR1 SGHTA, CDR2 FQGTGA. Trimming pared 4 bases from V and 6 bases from J, leaving 21 bases between.

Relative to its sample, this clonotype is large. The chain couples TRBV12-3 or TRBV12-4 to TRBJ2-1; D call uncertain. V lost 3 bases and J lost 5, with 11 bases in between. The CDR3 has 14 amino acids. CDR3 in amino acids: CASSFGSNHNEQFF. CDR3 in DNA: TGTGCCAGCAGTTTTGGGTCCAACCACAATGAGCAGTTCTTC.

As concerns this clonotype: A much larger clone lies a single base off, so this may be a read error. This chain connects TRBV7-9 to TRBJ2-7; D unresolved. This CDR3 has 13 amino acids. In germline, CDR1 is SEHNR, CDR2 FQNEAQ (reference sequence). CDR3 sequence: CVSSPEMAYEQYF. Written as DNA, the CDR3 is TGTGTCAGCAGCCCGGAAATGGCCTACGAGCAGTACTTC.

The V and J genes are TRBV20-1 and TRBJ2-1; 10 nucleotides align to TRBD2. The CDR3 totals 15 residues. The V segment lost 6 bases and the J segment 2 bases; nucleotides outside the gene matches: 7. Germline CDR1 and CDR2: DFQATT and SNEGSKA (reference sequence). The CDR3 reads CSATQAGGPYNEQFF. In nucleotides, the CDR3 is TGCAGTGCAACCCAAGCGGGAGGGCCCTACAATGAGCAGTTCTTC.

The CDR3 here is CSASLGSRTEAFF. CDR3 DNA sequence: TGCAGTGCTAGTTTAGGTTCTCGGACTGAAGCTTTCTTT. The chain joins TRBV20-1 to TRBJ1-1; D remains unclear. Trimming took off 3 bases at V and 5 bases at J, with 13 bases between the two ends. CDR3 size: 13 residues. The germline CDR1 and CDR2 sequences are DFQATT and SNEGSKA (reference sequence).

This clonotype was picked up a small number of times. For the CDR3, the DNA is TGTGCCAGCAGCGTAGGGGGTAGCGGGACCTCCTACGAGCAGTACTTC. Its translation is CASSVGGSGTSYEQYF. The chain combines TRBV9 with TRBJ2-7, with TRBD2 matching over 8 bases. The length of the CDR3 is 16 residues. Germline V gene sequence: CDR1 SGDLS, CDR2 YYNGEE. The trim removed 0 bases at V and 0 bases at J, leaving 5 bases unmatched.

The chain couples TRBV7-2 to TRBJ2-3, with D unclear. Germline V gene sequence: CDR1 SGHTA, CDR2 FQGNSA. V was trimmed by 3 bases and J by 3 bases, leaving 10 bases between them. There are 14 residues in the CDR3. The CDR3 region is CASSLPGETDTQYF. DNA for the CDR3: TGTGCCAGCAGCTTGCCCGGTGAGACAGATACGCAGTATTTT.

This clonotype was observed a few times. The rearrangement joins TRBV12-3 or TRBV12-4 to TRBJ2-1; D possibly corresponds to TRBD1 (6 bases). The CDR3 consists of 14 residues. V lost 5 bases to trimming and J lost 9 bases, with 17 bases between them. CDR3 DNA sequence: TGTGCCAGCAGTAACAGGGATTTGGCTAGTGAGCAGTTCTTC. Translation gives CASSNRDLASEQFF.

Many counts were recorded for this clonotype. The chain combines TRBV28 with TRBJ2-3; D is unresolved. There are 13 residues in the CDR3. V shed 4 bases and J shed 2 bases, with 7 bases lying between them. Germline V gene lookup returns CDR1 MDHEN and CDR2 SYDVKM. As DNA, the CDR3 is TGTGCCAGCAGTTCCTACTCCACAGATACGCAGTATTTT. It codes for CASSSYSTDTQYF.

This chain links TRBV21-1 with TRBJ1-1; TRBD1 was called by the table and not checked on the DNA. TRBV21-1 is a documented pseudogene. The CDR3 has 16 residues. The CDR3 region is CASSTNPGTGGTEAFF. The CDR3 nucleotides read TGTGCCAGCAGCACCAACCCCGGGACAGGAGGCACTGAAGCTTTCTTT.

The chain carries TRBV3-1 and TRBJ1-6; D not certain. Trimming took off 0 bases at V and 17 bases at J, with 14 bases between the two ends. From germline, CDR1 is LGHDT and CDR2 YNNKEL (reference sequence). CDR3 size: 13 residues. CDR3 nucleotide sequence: TGTGCCAGCAGCCAAGATCGGGGTGCTAGAATCCACTTT. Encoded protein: CASSQDRGARIHF.

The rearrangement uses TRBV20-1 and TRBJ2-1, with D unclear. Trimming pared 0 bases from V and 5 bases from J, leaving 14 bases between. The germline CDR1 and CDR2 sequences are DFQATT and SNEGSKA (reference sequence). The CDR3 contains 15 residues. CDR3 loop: CSARDISEQNNEQFF. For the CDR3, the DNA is TGCAGTGCTAGAGATATAAGCGAACAGAACAATGAGCAGTTCTTC.

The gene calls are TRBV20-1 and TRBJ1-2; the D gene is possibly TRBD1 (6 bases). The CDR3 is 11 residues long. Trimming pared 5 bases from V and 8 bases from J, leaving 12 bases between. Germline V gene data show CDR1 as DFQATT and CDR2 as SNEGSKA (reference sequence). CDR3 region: CSAPQGHGYTF. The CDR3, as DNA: TGCAGTGCTCCTCAGGGGCACGGCTACACCTTC.

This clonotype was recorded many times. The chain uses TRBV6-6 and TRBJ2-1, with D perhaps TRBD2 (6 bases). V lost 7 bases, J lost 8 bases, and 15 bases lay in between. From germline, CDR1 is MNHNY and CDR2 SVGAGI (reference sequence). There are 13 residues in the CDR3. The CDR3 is CASTTGVGDEQFF. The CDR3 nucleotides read TGTGCCAGCACCACGGGGGTTGGGGATGAGCAGTTCTTC.

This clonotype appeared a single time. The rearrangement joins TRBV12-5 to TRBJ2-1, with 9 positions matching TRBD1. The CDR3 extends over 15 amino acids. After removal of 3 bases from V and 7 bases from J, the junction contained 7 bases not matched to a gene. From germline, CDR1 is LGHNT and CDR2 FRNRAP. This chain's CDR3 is CASGFGTGNWNEQFF. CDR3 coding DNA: TGTGCTAGTGGTTTCGGGACAGGGAATTGGAATGAGCAGTTCTTC. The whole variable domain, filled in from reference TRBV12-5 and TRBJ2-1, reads DARVTQTPRHKVTEMGQEVTMRCQPILGHNTVFWYRQTMMQGLELLAYFRNRAPLDDSGMPKDRFSAEMPDATLATLKIQPSEPRDSAVYFCASGFGTGNWNEQFFGPGTRLTVL.

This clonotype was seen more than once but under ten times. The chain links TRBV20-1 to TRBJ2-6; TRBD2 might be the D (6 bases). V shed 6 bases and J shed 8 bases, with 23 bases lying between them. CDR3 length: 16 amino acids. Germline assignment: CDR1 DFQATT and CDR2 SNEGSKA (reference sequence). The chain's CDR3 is CSAVFRRGSGSNVLTF. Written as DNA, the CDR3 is TGCAGTGCCGTATTTCGGAGGGGATCCGGGTCCAACGTCCTGACTTTC.

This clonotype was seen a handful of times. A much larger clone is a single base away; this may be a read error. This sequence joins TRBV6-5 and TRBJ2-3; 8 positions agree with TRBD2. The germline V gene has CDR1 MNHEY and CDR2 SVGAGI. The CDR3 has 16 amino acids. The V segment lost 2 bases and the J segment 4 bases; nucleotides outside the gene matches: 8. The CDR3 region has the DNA TGTGCCAGCAGTTACGGGACTCGAGCGGGAGCAGATACGCAGTATTTT. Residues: CASSYGTRAGADTQYF.

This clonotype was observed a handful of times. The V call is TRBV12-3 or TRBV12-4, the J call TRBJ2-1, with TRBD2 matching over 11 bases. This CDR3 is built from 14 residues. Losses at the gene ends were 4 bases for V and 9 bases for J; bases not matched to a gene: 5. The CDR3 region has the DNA TGTGCCAGCAGTTCCCCGGGACTAGCGGTTGAGCAGTTCTTC. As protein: CASSSPGLAVEQFF.